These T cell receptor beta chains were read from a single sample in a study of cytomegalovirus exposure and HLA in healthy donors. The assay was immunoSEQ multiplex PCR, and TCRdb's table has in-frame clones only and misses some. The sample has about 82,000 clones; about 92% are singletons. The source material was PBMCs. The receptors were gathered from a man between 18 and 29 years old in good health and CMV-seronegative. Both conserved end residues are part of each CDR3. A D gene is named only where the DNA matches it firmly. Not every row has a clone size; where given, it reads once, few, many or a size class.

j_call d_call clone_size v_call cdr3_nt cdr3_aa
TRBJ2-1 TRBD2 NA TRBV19 TGTGCCAGTAGAATAGCGGGAGAGGCCTACAATGAGCAGTTCTTC CASRIAGEAYNEQFF
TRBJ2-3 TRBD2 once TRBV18 TGTGCCATAACCCCGGCGGGGGGAAACACAGATACGCAGTATTTT CAITPAGGNTDTQYF
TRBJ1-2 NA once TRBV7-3 TGTGCCAGCAGCTTAACACAGACAGGTCCGTATGGCTACACCTTC CASSLTQTGPYGYTF
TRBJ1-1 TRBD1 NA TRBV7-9 TGTGCCAGCAGCTTACTCGGGACAGGGACAAACACTGAAGCTTTCTTT CASSLLGTGTNTEAFF
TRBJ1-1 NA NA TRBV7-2 TGTGCCAGCAGCTTAGGGCAGGGCTTGAACACTGAAGCTTTCTTT CASSLGQGLNTEAFF
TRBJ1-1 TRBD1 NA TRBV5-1 TGCGCCAGCAGCGCCGGGACAGGTGGGTTCGTGAACACTGAAGCTTTCTTT CASSAGTGGFVNTEAFF
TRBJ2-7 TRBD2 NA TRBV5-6 TGTGCCAGCAGCTTAGCCCTAGCGGGGTCCTACGAGCAGTACTTC CASSLALAGSYEQYF
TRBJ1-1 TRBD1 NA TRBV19 TGTGCCAGTAGTATCAGGGGGCGAGACACTGAAGCTTTCTTT CASSIRGRDTEAFF
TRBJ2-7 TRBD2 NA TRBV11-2 TGTGCCAGCAGCTTAGGACTAGCGGGGGGCGCCTACGAGCAGTACTTC CASSLGLAGGAYEQYF
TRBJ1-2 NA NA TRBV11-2 TGTGCCAGCAGCTTAGATATTGTGCGGAAAGGCTACACCTTC CASSLDIVRKGYTF
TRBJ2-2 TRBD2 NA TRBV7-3 TGTGCCAGCAGCTTAACGGGGCTAGCGGCGAACACCGGGGAGCTGTTTTTT CASSLTGLAANTGELFF
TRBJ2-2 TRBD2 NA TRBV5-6 TGTGCCAGCAGCCTGCACCTAGCGGGAGGAACCGGGGAGCTGTTTTTT CASSLHLAGGTGELFF
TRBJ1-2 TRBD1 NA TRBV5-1 TGCGCCAGCAGTCGGGAGGGACAGGGCGACTATGGCTACACCTTC CASSREGQGDYGYTF
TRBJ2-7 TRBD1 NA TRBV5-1 TGCGCCAGCAGCTCGACAGGGGCCCACGAGCAGTACTTC CASSSTGAHEQYF
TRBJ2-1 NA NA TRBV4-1 TGCGCCAGCAGCCGGGCGGGGATGGACAATGAGCAGTTCTTC CASSRAGMDNEQFF
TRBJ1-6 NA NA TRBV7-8 TGTGCCAGCAGCCCAGGAGGGTTCTCCATCAGTATTTCACCCCTCCACTTT CASSPGGFSISISPLHF
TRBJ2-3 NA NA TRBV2 TGTGCCAGCAGTGAAGCCTTGGTCTCTAGGCAGTATTTT CASSEALVSRQYF
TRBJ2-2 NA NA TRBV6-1 TGTGCCAGCAGAGACACAGGGTACGGGCCCGGGGAGCTGTTTTTT CASRDTGYGPGELFF
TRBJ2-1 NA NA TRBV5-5 TGTGCCAGCAGCCTTCTCCGAGGGATATACAATGAGCAGTTCTTC CASSLLRGIYNEQFF
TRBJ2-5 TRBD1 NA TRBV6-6 TGTGCCAGCAGTTTCCCGACAGGGGTACATGTAGAGACCCAGTACTTC CASSFPTGVHVETQYF
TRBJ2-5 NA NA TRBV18 TGTGCCAGCTCACCGAGGCAAGAAGAGACCCAGTACTTC CASSPRQEETQYF
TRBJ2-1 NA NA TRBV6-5 TGTGCCGCCTCCAGGTGGAAGGACAATGAGCAGTTCTTC CAASRWKDNEQFF
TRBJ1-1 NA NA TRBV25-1 TGTGCCAGCAGTGAACAATATAGGGGGAACACTGAAGCTTTCTTT CASSEQYRGNTEAFF
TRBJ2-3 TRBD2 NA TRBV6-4 TGTGCCAGCAGTCAGGGACTAGCGGGAGGGCCAGGAAGCACAGATACGCAGTATTTT CASSQGLAGGPGSTDTQYF